The entry below gives a single T cell receptor (beta chain) sequence along with its context. Its antigen remains unknown. Libraries were prepared by immunoSEQ multiplex PCR; TCRdb keeps only in-frame clonotypes and omits some of them. Among about 90,000 clones, about nine tenths were seen once, and the ten largest hold under 0.35%. The sample belongs to a study of OX40 agonist ivuxolimab in advanced cancers. Study-level background: Ivuxolimab, an agonistic anti-OX40 (CD134) antibody, was given to patients.

Germline V lookup: CDR1 SGHRS, CDR2 YFSETQ. The CDR3 contains 15 residues. Trimming shortened V by 0 bases and J by 3 bases, and 12 bases separated the two germline ends. Study-wide findings and caveats: Dose levels from 0.1 to 3.0 mg/kg saw CD4+ and CD8+ blood T cells expand clonally by week 6. The antigens recognized by the expanded peripheral T cells, that is their antigen specificity, were not determined.

The sequences come from CD4+ or CD8+ T cells sorted from blood, collected in a trial of the OX40 agonist ivuxolimab. V usage is TRBV5-1 and J usage is TRBJ1-2; the D gene is possibly TRBD1 (5 bases). This receptor was taken from an adult with an advanced solid tumor such as melanoma, head and neck, liver or kidney cancer. In nucleotides, the CDR3 is TGCGCCAGCAGCTTGGCCGTGGGGGAACACTATGGCTACACCTTC. Translated: CASSLAVGEHYGYTF.